Described below is a single T cell receptor (beta chain) sequence and its context. Antigen unknown. The PCR was carried out with 60 Vbeta primers and 13 Jbeta primers. TCRdb's table, derived via immunoSEQ multiplex PCR, lists solely in-frame clones and lacks some. This table has 130,000 or so clones, around 80% appearing once. The germline V gene has CDR1 SGHRS and CDR2 YFSETQ. The V segment lost 2 bases and the J segment 5 bases; nucleotides outside the gene matches: 4. The CDR3 runs to 14 residues. The sample is drawn from a study of cytomegalovirus exposure and HLA in healthy donors. Study-wide background: A prior analysis found 95 million to 140 million unique TCR beta sequences from around 180 million T cells. General study results and limits: Generally TCR sequences proved uncommon, though certain public TCRs appeared in numerous donors. A later look showed TCR association rates differing by HLA locus, highest for DRB1 and lowest for HLA-C. An apparent linkage of common viral pathogens to several of the most significant clusters emerged in a later analysis.

This chain joins TRBV5-1 and TRBJ2-7; 10 bases match TRBD2. The receptor's source is a man aged 35 to 55 in good health and CMV-seronegative. The sequenced material came from PBMCs. The CDR3 bases are TGCGCCAGCAGCTTTGGGCTAGCGGGGGACGAGCAGTACTTC. Its translation: CASSFGLAGDEQYF. Complete variable domain (other parts from reference TRBV5-1 and TRBJ2-7): KAGVTQTPRYLIKTRGQQVTLSCSPISGHRSVSWYQQTPGQGLQFLFEYFSETQRNKGNFPGRFSGRQFSNSRSEMNVSTLELGDSALYLCASSFGLAGDEQYFGPGTRLTVT.